Listed here are 5 T cell receptor beta chains from one sample, sequenced in a study of low-dose radiotherapy and immunotherapy resistance in tumors. This sample's time point: after trial treatment. Treatment in this sample: LDRT plus nivolumab, ipilimumab, low-dose cyclophosphamide and aspirin (RACIN trial). Primers used for first-strand cDNA, a TRAV- and TRBV-specific set, covered both alpha and beta chains. TCRs were put through 20 to 25 PCR cycles of amplification with Phusion. A constant-region primer and the V-primer adapter served as the primer pair. Each CDR3 protein gets one entry after TCRdb re-called the reads with MiXCR. The sample records almost 45,000 distinct CDR3 sequences, less than 30% being singletons. The specimen was PBMCs, collected after low-dose radiotherapy plus immunotherapy. The source is a male donor with prostate cancer.

The table lists this clonotype with many counts. The chain employs TRBV28 and TRBJ2-7, with 7 positions matching TRBD2. Germline CDR1 MDHEN, CDR2 SYDVKM. This CDR3 is 17 amino acids long. Losses at the gene ends were 5 bases for V and 0 bases for J; bases not matched to a gene: 13. The CDR3 loop is CASSELGGWTTSYEQYF. As DNA, the CDR3 is TGTGCCAGCAGTGAATTGGGAGGGTGGACAACCTCCTACGAGCAGTACTTC.

This clonotype was seen at least ten times. The chain couples TRBV7-9 to TRBJ2-1, with TRBD1 matching 8 bases. Unmatched junction bases numbered 11, after V lost 4 bases and J lost 15 bases. The CDR3 is made up of 13 amino acids. Germline lookup yields CDR1 SEHNR and CDR2 FQNEAQ (reference sequence). The CDR3 loop is CASSSDGQGLAFF. In DNA form, the CDR3 reads TGTGCCAGCAGCTCCGACGGACAGGGTTTGGCGTTCTTC. Full variable domain (outside the CDR3, taken from reference TRBV7-9 and TRBJ2-1): DTGVSQNPRHKITKRGQNVTFRCDPISEHNRLYWYRQTLGQGPEFLTYFQNEAQLEKSRLLSDRFSAERPKGSFSTLEIQRTEQGDSAMYLCASSSDGQGLAFFGPGTRLTVL.

V usage is TRBV12-3 or TRBV12-4 and J usage is TRBJ2-7; TRBD2 aligns across 10 bases. The CDR3 is 14 residues long. V lost 5 bases and J lost 0; bases outside the gene matches: 1. In nucleotides, the CDR3 is TGTGCCAGCAGTCAGCGGGGGGGCTCCTACGAGCAGTACTTC. It encodes CASSQRGGSYEQYF.

Worth noting for this clonotype: A far bigger clonotype differs at one base, so this is likely a read error. The chain carries TRBV10-2 and TRBJ2-1; TRBD2 matches 12 bases. The CDR3 extends over 16 amino acids. From germline, CDR1 is WSHSY and CDR2 SAAADI. This chain's CDR3 is CAGTSSGRASYNEQFF. CDR3 sequence (DNA): TGTGCCGGCACCTCTAGCGGGAGGGCCTCCTACAATGAGCAGTTCTTC.

This clonotype has a count of ten or more. The chain recombines TRBV23-1 with TRBJ2-5; 10 bases match TRBD1. TRBV23-1 is marked as an open reading frame, function uncertain. This CDR3 has 15 amino acids. The V and J ends lost 4 bases and 4 bases, in that order; junction bases with no gene match: 6. The DNA of the CDR3 is TGCGCCAGCAGTCCCCGACAGGGGGCCGGAGAGACCCAGTACTTC. Amino acid sequence: CASSPRQGAGETQYF.